These 16 T cell receptor beta chains came from one sample sequenced in a study of cytomegalovirus exposure and HLA in healthy donors. 60 Vbeta and 13 Jbeta primers were used in PCR. Some clones are missing from TCRdb's copy, which holds only in-frame ones; the method was immunoSEQ multiplex PCR. Seen here are roughly 290,000 clones, about 87% observed once, and the top ten hold 2% to 3%. The material sequenced was PBMCs. These TCRs come from a woman aged 18-29 years in good health and CMV-seronegative.

This clone turned up a few times. The gene calls are TRBV7-6 and TRBJ1-1; 9 bases match TRBD1. The CDR3 sequence is 14 residues long. Germline trimming cut 5 bases from V and 2 bases from J; bases unmatched to any gene: 3. Germline CDR1 is SGHVS and CDR2 is FNYEAQ. CDR3 region: CASSPGQGNTEAFF. The CDR3 DNA reads as TGTGCCAGCAGCCCGGGACAGGGAAACACTGAAGCTTTCTTT.

The chain recombines TRBV11-2 with TRBJ1-6, with D uncertain. Germline V CDR1 and CDR2: SGHAT, FQNNGV. V lost 3 bases and J 7 bases, leaving 10 bases between the germline ends. CDR3 length: 14 amino acids. The CDR3 nucleotides are TGTGCCAGCAGCTTGTACGAGCACAATTCACCCCTCCACTTT. Residues: CASSLYEHNSPLHF.

This clone was seen only once. The chain joins TRBV7-3 to TRBJ2-1; TRBD1 agrees at 10 bases. J gave up 6 bases and V 5 bases, and 10 bases lay outside the gene matches. Germline V lookup: CDR1 SGHTA, CDR2 FQGTGA. This CDR3 region has 16 residues. This CDR3 reads CASSPSGTGAFNEQFF. The CDR3 coding sequence is TGTGCCAGCAGCCCCTCCGGGACAGGGGCTTTCAATGAGCAGTTCTTC.

Turning to this clone: This CDR3 is also generated by other DNA sequences in the sample. V usage is TRBV7-8 and J usage is TRBJ1-2; no reliable D call. V dropped 1 base and J dropped 2 bases, with 5 bases sitting between them. The germline V gene has CDR1 SGHVS and CDR2 FQNEAQ. There are 13 residues in the CDR3. The CDR3 sequence is CASSLGQNYGYTF. In DNA form, the CDR3 reads TGTGCCAGCAGCTTAGGACAAAACTATGGCTACACCTTC.

This clone was recorded once. This sequence joins TRBV20-1 and TRBJ2-3; D uncertain. Germline CDR1 reads DFQATT; CDR2 reads SNEGSKA (reference sequence). Trimming removed 7 bases from V and 12 bases from J, with 17 bases in between. The CDR3 totals 11 residues. The CDR3 spells CSVPKLPTQYF. In DNA form, the CDR3 reads TGCAGTGTGCCGAAACTCCCCACTCAGTATTTT.

The chain employs TRBV5-1 and TRBJ2-7; D possibly corresponds to TRBD2 (6 bases). The CDR3 extends over 15 amino acids. V was cut by 5 bases and J by 0 bases, with 15 bases left in between. Germline CDR1 is SGHRS and CDR2 is YFSETQ. In DNA form, the CDR3 reads TGCGCCAGCAGTCCGGAGGAGGGTAGCTCCTACGAGCAGTACTTC. It yields the protein CASSPEEGSSYEQYF. The entire variable domain, with the rest obtained from reference TRBV5-1 and TRBJ2-7, is as follows: KAGVTQTPRYLIKTRGQQVTLSCSPISGHRSVSWYQQTPGQGLQFLFEYFSETQRNKGNFPGRFSGRQFSNSRSEMNVSTLELGDSALYLCASSPEEGSSYEQYFGPGTRLTVT.

V is TRBV10-2 and J is TRBJ1-2, with a weak D call TRBD1 (6 bases). V shed 6 bases and J shed 4 bases, with 9 bases lying between them. From germline, CDR1 is WSHSY and CDR2 SAAADI. The CDR3 is 12 amino acids. This CDR3 is CASSGQSYGYTF. Here the CDR3 DNA reads TGCGCCAGCAGCGGACAGAGCTATGGCTACACCTTC.

The gene calls are TRBV5-1 and TRBJ2-1; 8 bases match TRBD1. The CDR3 loop spans 12 amino acids. Germline V lookup: CDR1 SGHRS, CDR2 YFSETQ. After removal of 4 bases from V and 9 bases from J, the junction contained 3 bases not matched to a gene. CDR3 sequence reads: CASSVTGGEQFF. The DNA for the CDR3 is TGCGCCAGCAGCGTCACAGGGGGTGAGCAGTTCTTC.

The rearrangement links TRBV6-9 to TRBJ1-2; 7 bases are a match to TRBD1. V lost 9 bases to trimming and J lost 1 base; unmatched junction nucleotides: 5. CDR1 MNHGY and CDR2 SVAAGI come from the germline V gene. This CDR3 has 13 amino acids. CDR3 amino acids: CASGQAHNYGYTF. CDR3 DNA sequence: TGTGCCAGTGGACAGGCCCATAACTATGGCTACACCTTC.

The chain carries TRBV7-6 and TRBJ1-6; no clear D. Trimming shortened V by 5 bases and J by 4 bases, and 6 bases separated the two germline ends. The CDR3 sequence is 13 residues long. Germline CDR1 SGHVS, CDR2 FNYEAQ. The CDR3 spells CASSPGYNSPLHF. CDR3 DNA sequence: TGTGCCAGCAGCCCGGGTTATAATTCACCCCTCCACTTT.

This chain uses TRBV7-9 with TRBJ2-3; 10 bases align to TRBD2. The CDR3 runs 17 residues. Unmatched junction bases numbered 9, after V lost 6 bases and J lost 0 bases. The V gene's germline CDR1 is SEHNR and CDR2 FQNEAQ (reference sequence). DNA of the CDR3: TGTGCCAGCAGACCTCGACTAGCGGGTGGGAGCACAGATACGCAGTATTTT. Translation gives CASRPRLAGGSTDTQYF.

V and J are TRBV9 and TRBJ2-1; possible D gene TRBD2, 5 bases. V was cut by 5 bases and J by 3 bases, with 24 bases left in between. The germline V gene encodes CDR1 SGDLS and CDR2 YYNGEE. This CDR3 comprises 18 residues. The DNA for the CDR3 is TGTGCCAGCAGGGCTATTACGCAAGCGGAAGCTAACTACAATGAGCAGTTCTTC. Encoded protein: CASRAITQAEANYNEQFF.

This sequence joins TRBV30 and TRBJ1-4; a weak D match, TRBD1 (6 bases). V shed 1 base and J shed 4 bases, with 10 bases lying between them. The germline V gene encodes CDR1 GTSNPN and CDR2 SVGIG (reference sequence). The CDR3 covers 14 residues. CDR3 sequence: CAWSEGVGNEKLFF. The CDR3 bases are TGTGCCTGGAGTGAGGGGGTGGGTAATGAAAAACTGTTTTTT.

This chain joins TRBV19 and TRBJ1-6; TRBD1 might be the D (6 bases). CDR1 and CDR2 from the germline V gene are LNHDA and SQIVND (reference sequence). V lost 0 bases and J lost 7, with 10 bases in between. This CDR3 spans 15 amino acids. The CDR3 region is CASSIDTGKNSPLHF. CDR3 coding DNA: TGTGCCAGTAGTATAGACACAGGGAAAAATTCACCCCTCCACTTT.

V and J are TRBV7-6 and TRBJ1-6; tentative D call: TRBD1 (6 bases). Trimming left V 5 bases short and J 4 bases short, with 9 bases between. The V gene's germline CDR1 is SGHVS and CDR2 FNYEAQ. The CDR3 length is 14 residues. In DNA, the CDR3 is TGTGCCAGCAGCCCCGGACAGTATAATTCACCCCTCCACTTT. Its translation is CASSPGQYNSPLHF.

This clone was counted a few times. V gene TRBV11-2 combines with J gene TRBJ2-1, with 9 bases aligning to TRBD2. The CDR3 is made up of 16 amino acids. The germline gives CDR1 SGHAT, CDR2 FQNNGV. The junction had 9 bases not matched to a gene; V was cut back by 2 bases and J by 7 bases. DNA of the CDR3: TGTGCCAGCAGCTTAACTCTAGCGGGGCTATTGAATGAGCAGTTCTTC. Protein: CASSLTLAGLLNEQFF.